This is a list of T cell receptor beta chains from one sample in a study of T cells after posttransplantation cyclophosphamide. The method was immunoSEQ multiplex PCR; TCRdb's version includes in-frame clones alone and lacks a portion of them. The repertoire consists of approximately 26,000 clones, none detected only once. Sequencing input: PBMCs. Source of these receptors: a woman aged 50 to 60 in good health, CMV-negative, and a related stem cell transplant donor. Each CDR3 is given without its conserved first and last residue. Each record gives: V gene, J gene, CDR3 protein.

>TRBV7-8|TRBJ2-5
ASSPRGWGEETQY
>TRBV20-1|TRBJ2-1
SVRAYNEQF
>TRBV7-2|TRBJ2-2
ASSLARGPGELF
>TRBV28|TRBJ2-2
ASRPRGVDTGELF
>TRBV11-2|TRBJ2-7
ASSLGVSGYEQY
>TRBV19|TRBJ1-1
ASQQGAGTEAF
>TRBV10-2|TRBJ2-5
ASGRGIEETQY
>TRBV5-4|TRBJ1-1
ASSWKTGIGTEAF
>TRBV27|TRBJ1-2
ASSFTGGRYGYT
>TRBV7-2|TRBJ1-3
ASSLVILGGSFSGNTIY